These 22 T cell receptor beta chains were all obtained from the same sample, sequenced in a study of blood T cell repertoires in COVID-19. The method was immunoSEQ multiplex PCR; TCRdb's version includes in-frame clones alone and lacks a portion of them. The sample carries around 210,000 clones, approximately 80% recorded once. Material for sequencing was peripheral blood. The receptors were gathered from a woman older than 75 with COVID-19, enrolled during active disease.

The chain is built from TRBV18 and TRBJ1-5, with TRBD1 matching over 9 bases. J gave up 1 base and V 0 bases, and 1 base lay outside the gene matches. This CDR3 region has 16 residues. Germline-derived CDR1 and CDR2 are KGHSH and LQKENI. CDR3 amino acids: CASSPPGTGSNQPQHF. The CDR3 nucleotides are TGTGCCAGCTCACCACCCGGGACAGGGAGCAATCAGCCCCAGCATTTT.

This clone appeared a single time. The chain couples TRBV19 to TRBJ1-5, with 7 bases identical to TRBD1. Germline CDR1 and CDR2: LNHDA and SQIVND (reference sequence). The ends lost 6 bases at V and 0 bases at J; junction bases unmatched: 8. This CDR3 is 16 amino acids long. Here the CDR3 reads CASSRQGSYSNQPQHF. CDR3 DNA: TGTGCCAGTAGCCGACAGGGAAGTTATAGCAATCAGCCCCAGCATTTT.

V usage is TRBV6-6 and J usage is TRBJ2-7, with D possibly being TRBD2 (5 bases). Germline V gene lookup returns CDR1 MNHNY and CDR2 SVGAGI (reference sequence). Between the trimmed V and J ends, which lost 8 bases and 3 bases, there was a span of 17 bases. This CDR3 comprises 14 residues. The CDR3 DNA reads TGTGCCAGCGTCCGGGAACCTTACCGCTACGAGCAGTACTTC. It codes for CASVREPYRYEQYF.

The J gene is TRBJ1-3, the V gene TRBV15, with D possibly being TRBD1 (5 bases). Germline CDR1 is LNHNV and CDR2 is YYDKDF (reference sequence). The CDR3 extends over 14 amino acids. Trimming took off 5 bases at V and 4 bases at J, with 12 bases between the two ends. In DNA form, the CDR3 reads TGTGCCACCAGCGAGACAGTCTTCGGAAACACCATATATTTT. Translation: CATSETVFGNTIYF.

The chain joins TRBV4-1 to TRBJ2-1; 9 bases line up with TRBD2. V was clipped by 3 bases and J by 5 bases; unmatched bases: 5. Germline V gene sequence: CDR1 MGHRA, CDR2 YSYEKL. This CDR3 region has 15 residues. CDR3 nucleotides: TGCGCCAGCAGCCACCCGGGACTAGCAAACAATGAGCAGTTCTTC. Residues: CASSHPGLANNEQFF.

The gene calls are TRBV6-6 and TRBJ1-2, with TRBD1 identical over 8 bases. V lost 6 bases to trimming and J lost 2 bases; unmatched junction nucleotides: 2. CDR1 MNHNY and CDR2 SVGAGI come from the germline V gene (reference sequence). The CDR3 runs 13 residues. The CDR3 coding sequence is TGTGCCAGCAGGCCAGGGGGCAACTATGGCTACACCTTC. Amino acid sequence: CASRPGGNYGYTF.

V usage is TRBV12-3 or TRBV12-4 and J usage is TRBJ1-5, with D unclear. The CDR3 has 12 amino acids. Trimming took off 5 bases at V and 9 bases at J, with 11 bases between the two ends. CDR3 nucleotide sequence: TGTGCCAGCAGTCCAGGTGAGACGCCCCAGCATTTT. Translating it yields CASSPGETPQHF.

This rearrangement joins TRBV5-4 to TRBJ2-3, with 11 nucleotides matching TRBD2. The ends lost 3 bases at V and 4 bases at J; junction bases unmatched: 7. Germline assignment: CDR1 SGHNT and CDR2 YYREEE (reference sequence). CDR3 length: 16 amino acids. The CDR3 reads CASSYVAGGPADTQYF. The DNA for the CDR3 is TGTGCCAGCAGCTACGTAGCGGGGGGGCCGGCAGATACGCAGTATTTT.

V and J are TRBV19 and TRBJ1-5; 7 bases fit TRBD1. Germline V gene sequence: CDR1 LNHDA, CDR2 SQIVND (reference sequence). The CDR3 covers 18 residues. The junction had 13 bases not matched to a gene; V was cut back by 5 bases and J by 0 bases. The CDR3 coding sequence is TGTGCCAGTAGTGCAATTGGTCAGGGGGTATATAGCAATCAGCCCCAGCATTTT. Its protein product is CASSAIGQGVYSNQPQHF.

The chain carries TRBV14 and TRBJ2-7, with TRBD1 matching over 8 bases. The CDR3 is 15 amino acids. The germline V gene encodes CDR1 SGHDN and CDR2 FVKESK. V trimming: 6 bases; J trimming: 5 bases; junction bases outside the gene matches: 12. CDR3 bases: TGTGCCAGCAGTCTATTACAGGGGGGCCCGAACGAGCAGTACTTC. Its protein product is CASSLLQGGPNEQYF.

This clone has a single count. The sample carries other DNA sequences with the same CDR3. The V gene is TRBV3-1 (or the pseudogene TRBV3-2), the J gene TRBJ1-5; D call uncertain. The CDR3 totals 14 residues. The germline V gene has CDR1 LGHDT and CDR2 YNNKEL (reference sequence). V lost 4 bases to trimming and J lost 2 bases, with 9 bases between them. The CDR3 region has the DNA TGTGCCAGCAGCCCTGACGGAGGCAATCAGCCCCAGCATTTT. It translates to CASSPDGGNQPQHF.

V usage is TRBV7-3 and J usage is TRBJ2-2; D is undetermined. Germline V gene lookup returns CDR1 SGHTA and CDR2 FQGTGA. Trimming took 4 bases from V and 5 from J, leaving 8 bases between them. This CDR3 has 13 amino acids. CDR3 DNA sequence: TGTGCCAGCAGCTCCGTCGGGACCGGGGAGCTGTTTTTT. It translates to CASSSVGTGELFF. The full variable domain, its missing parts supplied by reference TRBV7-3 and TRBJ2-2, is GAGVSQTPSNKVTEKGKYVELRCDPISGHTALYWYRQSLGQGPEFLIYFQGTGAADDSGLPNDRFFAVRPEGSVSTLKIQRTERGDSAVYLCASSSVGTGELFFGEGSRLTVL.

This clone was seen a single time. V gene TRBV7-9 combines with J gene TRBJ2-3, with 9 bases lining up with TRBD2. In germline, CDR1 is SEHNR, CDR2 FQNEAQ (reference sequence). J lost 2 bases, V lost 7 bases, and 7 bases had no gene match. CDR3 length equals 15 residues. The CDR3 DNA reads TGTGCCAGCAAGTTAGCGGGAGCTCTCACAGATACGCAGTATTTT. Translation gives CASKLAGALTDTQYF.

The chain joins TRBV7-9 to TRBJ2-1, with TRBD2 matching over 9 bases. This CDR3 has 17 amino acids. V trimming: 5 bases; J trimming: 10 bases; junction bases outside the gene matches: 18. CDR1 SEHNR and CDR2 FQNEAQ come from the germline V gene (reference sequence). In nucleotides, the CDR3 is TGTGCCAGCAGCCCCTTCGCGGCTGGCGGGAGGGCCGGGGAGCAGTTCTTC. Amino acid sequence: CASSPFAAGGRAGEQFF.

This clone has only a few counts. This chain uses TRBV27 with TRBJ2-5, with a weak D call TRBD1 (5 bases). Germline CDR1 is MNHEY and CDR2 is SMNVEV (reference sequence). This CDR3 region has 13 residues. V gave up 4 bases and J gave up 5 bases, with 11 bases separating them. CDR3 sequence reads: CASSSGYGETQYF. DNA for the CDR3: TGTGCCAGCAGTTCAGGGTACGGGGAGACCCAGTACTTC.

The chain combines TRBV6-5 with TRBJ1-2; 9 nucleotides line up with TRBD1. The CDR3 is made up of 13 amino acids. V was pared by 6 bases and J by 1 base, with 0 bases of the junction left unmatched. Per the germline V gene, CDR1 is MNHEY and CDR2 is SVGAGI. This CDR3 is CASRGQGNYGYTF. The CDR3 coding sequence is TGTGCCAGCAGGGGACAGGGTAACTATGGCTACACCTTC.

The genes are TRBV28 and TRBJ1-1, with D perhaps matching TRBD1 (6 bases). CDR1 and CDR2 from the germline V gene are MDHEN and SYDVKM. CDR3 size: 13 residues. V was pared by 6 bases and J by 2 bases, with 10 bases between. CDR3 protein: CASSRGPNTEAFF. CDR3 nucleotides: TGTGCCAGCAGCAGGGGCCCCAACACTGAAGCTTTCTTT. Complete variable domain (other parts from reference TRBV28 and TRBJ1-1): DVKVTQSSRYLVKRTGEKVFLECVQDMDHENMFWYRQDPGLGLRLIYFSYDVKMKEKGDIPEGYSVSREKKERFSLILESASTNQTSMYLCASSRGPNTEAFFGQGTRLTVV.

This clone was seen a handful of times. This chain joins TRBV4-2 and TRBJ2-5; D is perhaps TRBD2 (5 bases). Germline assignment: CDR1 LGHNA and CDR2 YNFKEQ. Between the trimmed V and J ends, which lost 3 bases and 0 bases, there was a span of 14 bases. CDR3 length: 16 amino acids. CDR3 DNA: TGTGCCAGCAGCCACGTTGGGAGCAGGTACCAAGAGACCCAGTACTTC. It translates to CASSHVGSRYQETQYF.

The rearrangement links TRBV9 to TRBJ1-2; TRBD1 matches at 9 bases. Per germline, CDR1 SGDLS and CDR2 YYNGEE. The CDR3 has 15 amino acids. V lost 3 bases, J lost 0 bases, and 3 bases stayed unmatched. The CDR3: CASSERDRANYGYTF. In DNA form, the CDR3 reads TGTGCCAGCAGCGAGAGGGACAGGGCTAACTATGGCTACACCTTC.

This chain joins TRBV19 and TRBJ1-2; possibly TRBD1 for D (6 bases). There are 16 residues in the CDR3. Per the germline V gene, CDR1 is LNHDA and CDR2 is SQIVND (reference sequence). V gave up 5 bases and J gave up 0 bases, with 16 bases separating them. This chain's CDR3 is CASSSRTEPTNYGYTF. The CDR3 nucleotides are TGTGCCAGTAGTTCCCGGACAGAACCAACTAACTATGGCTACACCTTC.

This clone was seen once. The chain recombines TRBV7-9 with TRBJ2-7; TRBD2 might be the D (6 bases). V was shortened by 5 bases and J by 0 bases, with 17 bases between the two germline ends. The CDR3 length is 16 residues. Germline values: CDR1 SEHNR, CDR2 FQNEAQ (reference sequence). CDR3 region: CASSPQFAGSSYEQYF. Here the CDR3 DNA reads TGTGCCAGCAGCCCGCAATTTGCGGGGTCCTCCTACGAGCAGTACTTC.

This chain uses TRBV9 with TRBJ2-7, with 8 positions matching TRBD2. V dropped 3 bases and J dropped 6; count of bases not matched to a gene: 11. Germline V gene lookup returns CDR1 SGDLS and CDR2 YYNGEE. The CDR3 length is 15 residues. The CDR3 DNA is TGTGCCAGCAGCGCCCTACCGGGGGGGGTGGGCGAGCAGTACTTC. Translated, it gives CASSALPGGVGEQYF.